This is a list of T cell receptor beta chains from one sample in a study of T-cell reconstitution after alpha-beta-depleted transplantation in children. Each CDR3 protein is one row after TCRdb ran MiXCR on the PCR reads. The table lists some 200,000 distinct CDR3 sequences, roughly 9% of them singletons. Sequencing was performed on PBMCs from the stem cell graft donor, taken from the stem cell graft. All receptors derive from a human donor who donated a stem cell graft to a child with acute lymphoblastic leukemia. The CDR3 runs from the conserved cysteine through the conserved F or W.

v_call cdr3_aa
TRBV7-9 CASIELSDNPAYTF
TRBV29-1 CSIEDIGTGQFF
TRBV5-6 CASSFGPGGNQPQHF
TRBV9 CASSKSSGIQETQYF
TRBV29-1 CSGGVSGTGVYNEQFF
TRBV12-3/TRBV12-4 CASSLDGAEGVNEQFF
TRBV2 CASTLRTGGYEQYF
TRBV5-1 CASSLVRDEQYF
TRBV5-5 CASSLKGIPEGNQPQHF
TRBV6-2/TRBV6-3 CASSYQGYGPLHF
TRBV10-3 CAISVDRVEPQHF
TRBV5-1 CASSKFRGANTEAFF
TRBV5-1 CASSAGTAATNEKLFF
TRBV27 CASSLAANTEAFF
TRBV5-6 CASSSLTFGDENWYTF
TRBV20-1 CSARDYQGTYEQYF
TRBV7-2 CASSLGSGDTYGYTF
TRBV12-3/TRBV12-4 CASSLGSTPLHF
TRBV20-1 CSARAPTQGGYTF
TRBV5-1 CASSLEGQGGQPQHF
TRBV12-3/TRBV12-4 CASSTGRIGGNQPQHF
TRBV3-1 CASSQWRQGEETQYF
TRBV2 CASSEAETPGREQFF
TRBV6-1 CASSQTGEYNEQFF
TRBV7-2 CASSLNRGYEQYF
TRBV12-3/TRBV12-4 CASSSDRGSGELFF
TRBV29-1 CSVWSGPWTQYF
TRBV20-1 CSASGGAPPNGEAFF
TRBV20-1 CSARDRRRGGEQYF
TRBV11-2 CASSLSGGSTDTQYF
TRBV12-3/TRBV12-4 CASSHRGLGYGYTF
TRBV7-9 CASSPAERNYGYTF
TRBV5-1 CASSFGTSGELFF
TRBV12-3/TRBV12-4 CASSPDRVWGYTF
TRBV7-8 CASSLKGGKGQPQHF
TRBV18 CASSLIEDTEAFF
TRBV20-1 CSATGTGNEKLFF
TRBV20-1 CSARNRPGLAGSTDTQYF
TRBV10-2 CASSATVGLETQYF
TRBV4-3 CASSQDLRSRAEGYGYTF
TRBV9 CASSNPSGVSSYNEQFF
TRBV2 CASSRDRGHEKLFF
TRBV5-1 CASSSDGQNEKLFF
TRBV6-2/TRBV6-3 CASSRHTGTGGRQFF
TRBV10-3 CAISESMDTEAFF
TRBV12-3/TRBV12-4 CASTPGQIRSYEQYF
TRBV11-1 CASSTTPMTGQPNTEAFF
TRBV12-3/TRBV12-4 CASSPRTSGTGNEQFF
TRBV7-2 CASSSLAGGFTDTQYF
TRBV5-1 CASRSMEGTNEKLFF
TRBV4-2 CASSQDLTGSNTEAFF
TRBV5-1 CASSLDLSTQYF
TRBV5-1 CASSPGGTGYLVGYTF